In its sample, the clone carrying this T cell receptor (beta chain) was seen a few times. Its antigen is unknown. The method was immunoSEQ multiplex PCR; TCRdb's version includes in-frame clones alone and lacks a portion of them. The sample carries some 180,000 clones, around nine tenths recorded once. The data are from a study of T cell responses to AZD1222 COVID-19 vaccine. Overall study findings and caveats: It was only 6 or 7 AZD1222 recipients who were seropositive at baseline. White British ancestry dominated among donors, who included more females, and clonal diversity was possibly underestimated. Scientists sampled the repertoires only once the peak T cell response had passed. After two AZD1222 doses, spike-specific TCR breadth and depth rose versus day 0.

The CDR3 covers 13 residues. Germline assignment: CDR1 WSHSY and CDR2 SAAADI. Trimming took 11 bases from V and 5 from J, leaving 19 bases between them. The sample in question was peripheral blood, obtained 28 days after the second AZD1222 dose. The source of this sequence is an adult who received the AZD1222 COVID-19 vaccine. The chain carries TRBV10-2 and TRBJ2-7; D may be TRBD1 or TRBD2 (7 bases each). CDR3 region: CASLRGGENEQYF. The CDR3 nucleotides are TGCGCCTCACTCAGGGGGGGCGAGAACGAGCAGTACTTC.